These 14 T cell receptor beta chains share one sample of origin, sequenced in a study of glioma-infiltrating T cells after dendritic cell vaccination. Measured with immunoSEQ multiplex PCR; TCRdb has only the in-frame clones, and not every one. The repertoire holds 93,000 or so clones, with 79% as singletons. The sample was blood, taken before dendritic cell vaccination. These receptors were obtained from a human donor with glioblastoma.

The chain couples TRBV6-1 to TRBJ2-6; D not certain. The germline CDR1 and CDR2 sequences are MNHNS and SASEGT. CDR3 size: 15 residues. Trimming shortened V by 7 bases and J by 2 bases, and 12 bases separated the two germline ends. CDR3 in DNA: TGTGCCAGCACCCCGGCGGCCGCTGGGGCCAACGTCCTGACTTTC. Protein sequence: CASTPAAAGANVLTF.

The chain couples TRBV2 to TRBJ1-5; D might be TRBD1 (5 bases). V gave up 4 bases and J gave up 6 bases, with 13 bases separating them. The germline gives CDR1 SNHLY, CDR2 FYNNEI. This CDR3 region has 14 residues. In nucleotides, the CDR3 is TGTGCCAGCAGTGCCCTGGGGGGGGTTCAGCCCCAGCATTTT. Translation: CASSALGGVQPQHF.

The V and J genes are TRBV27 and TRBJ1-1, with D uncertain. The length of the CDR3 is 13 residues. Deletions cut 3 bases from V and 3 bases from J, with 8 bases between. Germline CDR1 reads MNHEY; CDR2 reads SMNVEV (reference sequence). CDR3: CASSLEPYTEAFF. CDR3 DNA sequence: TGTGCCAGCAGTTTGGAGCCATACACTGAAGCTTTCTTT.

The chain employs TRBV28 and TRBJ2-7, with a tentative D call TRBD2 (5 bases). In germline, CDR1 is MDHEN, CDR2 SYDVKM. V was trimmed by 5 bases and J by 3 bases, leaving 11 bases between them. CDR3 length: 13 residues. As DNA, the CDR3 is TGTGCCAGCAGTATACCGGGAATCTACGAGCAGTACTTC. This sequence encodes CASSIPGIYEQYF. The entire variable domain, with the rest obtained from reference TRBV28 and TRBJ2-7, is as follows: DVKVTQSSRYLVKRTGEKVFLECVQDMDHENMFWYRQDPGLGLRLIYFSYDVKMKEKGDIPEGYSVSREKKERFSLILESASTNQTSMYLCASSIPGIYEQYFGPGTRLTVT.

This chain connects TRBV15 to TRBJ1-4; 10 bases agree with TRBD1. Germline V gene sequence: CDR1 LNHNV, CDR2 YYDKDF (reference sequence). Unmatched junction bases numbered 26, after V lost 3 bases and J lost 10 bases. The CDR3 extends over 21 amino acids. CDR3 loop: CATSSSSGTGVFTLFGGKLFF. DNA of the CDR3: TGTGCCACCAGCAGTAGTTCCGGGACAGGGGTTTTTACCCTCTTCGGGGGAAAACTGTTTTTT.

The CDR3: CASISDRNIRNTIYF. The DNA of the CDR3 is TGTGCCAGTATTTCGGACAGGAACATCCGAAACACCATATATTTT. V usage is TRBV19 and J usage is TRBJ1-3, with TRBD1 identical over 7 bases. Germline loops: CDR1 LNHDA, CDR2 SQIVND (reference sequence). V lost 7 bases, J lost 5 bases, and 11 bases stayed unmatched. The CDR3 extends over 15 amino acids.

The chain is built from TRBV10-2 and TRBJ2-1; 11 bases agree with TRBD2. V trimming: 4 bases; J trimming: 9 bases; junction bases outside the gene matches: 5. The CDR3 covers 14 residues. CDR1 is WSHSY and CDR2 is SAAADI in the germline V gene. The CDR3 DNA reads TGCGCCAGCAGTGTAGCGGGAGGGCCAAGTGAGCAGTTCTTC. Translation gives CASSVAGGPSEQFF.

The chain combines TRBV4-2 with TRBJ2-2; D is possibly TRBD1 (5 bases). CDR1 is LGHNA and CDR2 is YNFKEQ in the germline V gene. Trimming shortened V by 0 bases and J by 9 bases, and 11 bases separated the two germline ends. The CDR3 contains 14 residues. Here the CDR3 reads CASSQEQDGWELFF. The CDR3 nucleotides read TGTGCCAGCAGCCAAGAACAGGACGGTTGGGAGCTGTTTTTT.

This sequence joins TRBV27 and TRBJ1-5; a possible D gene is TRBD1 (5 bases). CDR1 MNHEY and CDR2 SMNVEV come from the germline V gene (reference sequence). CDR3 length equals 16 residues. Trimming stripped 5 bases from V and 2 bases from J, with 16 bases between. CDR3 nucleotide sequence: TGTGCCAGCAGTATTACAGGTTACGATCGCAATCAGCCCCAGCATTTT. It codes for CASSITGYDRNQPQHF.

This clone was counted only a few times. The chain is built from TRBV5-6 and TRBJ1-6; 9 bases map to TRBD1. This CDR3 region has 14 residues. V shed 4 bases and J 10 bases; nucleotides not matched to a gene: 6. CDR1 is SGHDT and CDR2 is YYEEEE in the germline V gene. Here the CDR3 DNA reads TGTGCCAGCAGCGGCGGGACAGGGAACTCACCCCTCCACTTT. Residues: CASSGGTGNSPLHF.

This clone was seen more than once but under ten times. The chain employs TRBV18 and TRBJ1-6; the D gene is possibly TRBD1 (6 bases). With 2 bases removed from V and 7 bases from J, the gap between germline ends came to 15 bases. The germline gives CDR1 KGHSH, CDR2 LQKENI. The CDR3 runs to 16 residues. The CDR3 nucleotides read TGTGCCAGCTCACCAGGATGGGGGCTTGGAAATTCACCCCTCCACTTT. Residues: CASSPGWGLGNSPLHF. The entire variable domain, with the rest obtained from reference TRBV18 and TRBJ1-6, is as follows: NAGVMQNPRHLVRRRGQEARLRCSPMKGHSHVYWYRQLPEEGLKFMVYLQKENIIDESGMPKERFSAEFPKEGPSILRIQQVVRGDSAAYFCASSPGWGLGNSPLHFGNGTRLTVT.

This chain uses TRBV30 with TRBJ1-1, with a possible D match to TRBD1 (5 bases). The CDR3 consists of 13 residues. The germline V and J ends were trimmed by 3 bases and 5 bases, with 13 bases remaining between them. In germline, CDR1 is GTSNPN, CDR2 SVGIG (reference sequence). The CDR3 region has the DNA TGTGCCTGGAGGGGGACGGCGGGAACTGAAGCTTTCTTT. This encodes CAWRGTAGTEAFF.

This clone has a handful of counts. The CDR3 nucleotides read TGTGCCAGCAGTCCCCAGACAGGGGGGAACACTGAAGCTTTCTTT. Translated, it gives CASSPQTGGNTEAFF. The gene calls are TRBV27 and TRBJ1-1; 9 nucleotides match TRBD1. Losses at the gene ends were 5 bases for V and 1 base for J; bases not matched to a gene: 5. The CDR3 totals 15 residues. Germline V lookup: CDR1 MNHEY, CDR2 SMNVEV (reference sequence).

V usage is TRBV19 and J usage is TRBJ2-7; perhaps TRBD1 as D (6 bases). The CDR3 length is 16 residues. Germline V gives CDR1 LNHDA, CDR2 SQIVND (reference sequence). V dropped 3 bases and J dropped 0 bases, with 15 bases sitting between them. For the CDR3, the DNA is TGTGCCAGTAGTATGGCCGTACAGGGATTCTCCTACGAGCAGTACTTC. It specifies CASSMAVQGFSYEQYF.